A selection of T cell receptor beta chains follows, all from one sample in a study of neoadjuvant anti-PD-1 for oral cavity cancer. The table came from immunoSEQ multiplex PCR; TCRdb's copy has only in-frame clones and leaves some out. The profile covers 80,000 to 95,000 clones, with roughly four fifths appearing a single time and around 3% taken by the ten largest. The sequencing here drew on PBMCs, taken before nivolumab (anti-PD-1) treatment. The receptors here all came from a person aged 40 to 85 with oral cavity squamous cell carcinoma. The conserved cysteine and the conserved F or W are not part of the CDR3 here. Each record gives: D gene, V gene, CDR3 protein. The D gene is left open where the match is weak.

NA,TRBV6-5,ASSYGSDEKLF
NA,TRBV10-3,AISDSPVLPYEQY
NA,TRBV27,ASSLSFTRGTGELF
NA,TRBV4-1,ASSQGTQGGHNEKLF
NA,TRBV30,AWQGSRSRGYT
TRBD2,TRBV10-3,AISGREVTGELF
NA,TRBV27,ASSLSPSTPLYGYT
TRBD2,TRBV7-3,ASSVTSERTDTQY
TRBD1,TRBV27,ASSATGTAYGYT
TRBD2,TRBV11-2,ASSSSGETQY
NA,TRBV30,AWSMISSDGYT
NA,TRBV28,ASRRGGGTEQY
TRBD2,TRBV29-1,SVELVAGFSYNEQF
NA,TRBV5-1,ASSLAPGPGQY
NA,TRBV25-1,ARRAAATSHEQY
NA,TRBV7-3,ASSPQNTGELF
NA,TRBV28,ASSGYRDRFHQPQH
NA,TRBV19,ASSPNPGELF
TRBD2,TRBV5-1,ASSAWTSGSGKDTQY
TRBD2,TRBV29-1,SVVTSGTNTGELF
NA,TRBV5-5,ASSFTVNTEAF
NA,TRBV2,ASSVLQASNYGYT
TRBD2,TRBV19,ASSTGTGGSYEQY
TRBD1,TRBV6-5,ASSTSGTGWEQY
NA,TRBV27,ASMRQDNTGELF
NA,TRBV4-1,ASSQDGWLSGYT
NA,TRBV6-6,ASSYSAGLPREQY
NA,TRBV7-8,ASSPSNQPQH
NA,TRBV27,ASSLFGANYGYT
NA,TRBV18,ASSPGRGTGPTSSEQY
TRBD2,TRBV27,ASHPTSGIQETQY
NA,TRBV5-1,ASSLEGRGYATNEKLF
NA,TRBV9,ASSPRAATNEKLF
NA,TRBV29-1,SVAASSYEQY
TRBD1,TRBV5-6,ASSLGGQLTYGYT
TRBD2,TRBV2,ASSEVAGGSYNEQF
TRBD1,TRBV30,AWRRITGVTEAF
NA,TRBV29-1,SVEIEFPPETQY
NA,TRBV20-1,SGTRDETQY
NA,TRBV11-2,ASSLEPGRNNEQF
NA,TRBV6-6,ASTSRGGGAETQY
NA,TRBV30,AWSPLRSSYEQY
NA,TRBV15,ATSPAGGRVNTEAF
NA,TRBV28,ASSLFGTQY
NA,TRBV20-1,SVLLQETQY
TRBD2,TRBV6-1,ASCESGVNTDTQY
TRBD1,TRBV9,ASSVGTGGFNEQF